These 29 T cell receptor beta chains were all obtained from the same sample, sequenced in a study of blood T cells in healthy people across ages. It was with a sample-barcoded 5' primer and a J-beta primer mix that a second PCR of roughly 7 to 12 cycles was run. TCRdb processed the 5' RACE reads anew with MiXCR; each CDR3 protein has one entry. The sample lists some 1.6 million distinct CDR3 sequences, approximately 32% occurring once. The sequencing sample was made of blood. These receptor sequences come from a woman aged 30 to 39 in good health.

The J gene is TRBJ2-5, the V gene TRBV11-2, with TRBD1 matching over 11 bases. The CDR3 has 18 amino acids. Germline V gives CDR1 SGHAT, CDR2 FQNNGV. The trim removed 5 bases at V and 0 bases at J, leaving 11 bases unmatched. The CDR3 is CASSPGGTGGPNQETQYF. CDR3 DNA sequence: TGTGCCAGCAGCCCAGGAGGGACAGGGGGGCCGAACCAAGAGACCCAGTACTTC.

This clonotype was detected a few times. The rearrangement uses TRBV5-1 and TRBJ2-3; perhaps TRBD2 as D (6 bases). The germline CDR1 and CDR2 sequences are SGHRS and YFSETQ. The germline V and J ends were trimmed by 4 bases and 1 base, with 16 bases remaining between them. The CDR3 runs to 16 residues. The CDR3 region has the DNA TGCGCCAGCAGCCCTCCGACTAGGTTGGGCACAGATACGCAGTATTTT. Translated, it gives CASSPPTRLGTDTQYF.

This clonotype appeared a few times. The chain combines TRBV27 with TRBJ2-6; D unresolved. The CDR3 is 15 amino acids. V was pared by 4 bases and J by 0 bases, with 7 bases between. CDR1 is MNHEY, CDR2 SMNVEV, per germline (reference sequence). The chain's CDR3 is CASSSSRSGANVLTF. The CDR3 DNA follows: TGTGCCAGCAGTTCGAGTCGCTCTGGGGCCAACGTCCTGACTTTC. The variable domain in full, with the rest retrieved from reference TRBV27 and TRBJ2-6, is EAQVTQNPRYLITVTGKKLTVTCSQNMNHEYMSWYRQDPGLGLRQIYYSMNVEVTDKGDVPEGYKVSRKEKRNFPLILESPSPNQTSLYFCASSSSRSGANVLTFGAGSRLTVL.

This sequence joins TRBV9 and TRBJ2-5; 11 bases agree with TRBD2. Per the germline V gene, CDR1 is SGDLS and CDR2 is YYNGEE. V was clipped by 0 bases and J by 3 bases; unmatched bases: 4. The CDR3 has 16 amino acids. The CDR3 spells CASSVGLAGTEETQYF. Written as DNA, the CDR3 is TGTGCCAGCAGCGTAGGACTAGCGGGGACCGAAGAGACCCAGTACTTC.

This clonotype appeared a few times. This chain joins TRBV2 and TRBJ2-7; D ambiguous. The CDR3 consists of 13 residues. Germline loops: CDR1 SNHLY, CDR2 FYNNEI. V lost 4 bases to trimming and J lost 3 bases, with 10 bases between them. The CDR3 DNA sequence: TGTGCCAGCAGTGTTATACGGAGCTACGAGCAGTACTTC. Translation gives CASSVIRSYEQYF.

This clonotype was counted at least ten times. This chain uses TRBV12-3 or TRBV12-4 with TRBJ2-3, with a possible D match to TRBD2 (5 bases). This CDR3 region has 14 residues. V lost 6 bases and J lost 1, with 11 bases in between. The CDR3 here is CASSLGVGTDTQYF. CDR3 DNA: TGTGCCAGCAGCCTCGGGGTAGGCACAGATACGCAGTATTTT.

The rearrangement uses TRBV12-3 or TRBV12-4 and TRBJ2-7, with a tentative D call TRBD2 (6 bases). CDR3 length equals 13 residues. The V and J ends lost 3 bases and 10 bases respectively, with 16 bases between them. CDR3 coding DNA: TGTGCCAGCAGTTTGCGGGGAAGAGAAGCCCAGTACTTC. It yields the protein CASSLRGREAQYF.

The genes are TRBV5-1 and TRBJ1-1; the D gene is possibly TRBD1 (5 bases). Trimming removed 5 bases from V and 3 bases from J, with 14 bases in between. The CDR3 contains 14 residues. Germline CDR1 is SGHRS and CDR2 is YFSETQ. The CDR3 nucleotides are TGCGCCAGCAGTATTTGGGGCGCGGACACTGAAGCTTTCTTT. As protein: CASSIWGADTEAFF. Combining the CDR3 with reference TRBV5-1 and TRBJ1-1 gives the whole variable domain KAGVTQTPRYLIKTRGQQVTLSCSPISGHRSVSWYQQTPGQGLQFLFEYFSETQRNKGNFPGRFSGRQFSNSRSEMNVSTLELGDSALYLCASSIWGADTEAFFGQGTRLTVV.

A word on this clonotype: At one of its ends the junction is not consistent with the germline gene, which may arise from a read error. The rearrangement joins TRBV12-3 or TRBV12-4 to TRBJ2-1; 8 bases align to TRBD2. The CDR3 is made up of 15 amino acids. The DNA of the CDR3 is TGTGCCTGCAGTACAACTCCGGGGGGGTACGATGAGCAGTTCTTC. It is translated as CACSTTPGGYDEQFF.

The CDR3 spells CASSHPGTQTGQYF. The CDR3 nucleotides read TGTGCCAGCAGCCACCCCGGGACCCAGACCGGGCAGTACTTC. J is TRBJ2-5 and V is TRBV3-1; tentatively, D is TRBD1 or TRBD2 (5 bases each). CDR3 length: 14 amino acids. The germline V gene has CDR1 LGHDT and CDR2 YNNKEL (reference sequence). The V and J ends lost 3 bases and 11 bases respectively, with 19 bases between them.

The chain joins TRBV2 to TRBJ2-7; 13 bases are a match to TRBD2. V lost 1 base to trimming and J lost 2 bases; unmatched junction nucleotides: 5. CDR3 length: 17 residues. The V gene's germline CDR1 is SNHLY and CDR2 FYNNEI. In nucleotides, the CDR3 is TGTGCCAGCAGTGAAGGGACTAGCGGGGGCCTACCCTACGAGCAGTACTTC. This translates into CASSEGTSGGLPYEQYF.

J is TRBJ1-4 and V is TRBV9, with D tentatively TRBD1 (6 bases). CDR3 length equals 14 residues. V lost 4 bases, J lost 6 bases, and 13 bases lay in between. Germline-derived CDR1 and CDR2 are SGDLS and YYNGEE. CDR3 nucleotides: TGTGCCAGCAGCCTAGGGGGGAGTTATGAAAAACTGTTTTTT. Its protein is CASSLGGSYEKLFF.

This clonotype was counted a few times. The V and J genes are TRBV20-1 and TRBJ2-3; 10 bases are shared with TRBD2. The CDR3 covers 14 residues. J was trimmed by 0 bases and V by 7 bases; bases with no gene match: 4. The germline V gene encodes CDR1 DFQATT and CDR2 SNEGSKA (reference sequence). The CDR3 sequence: CSVLLAGSTDTQYF. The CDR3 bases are TGCAGTGTATTACTAGCGGGGAGCACAGATACGCAGTATTTT.

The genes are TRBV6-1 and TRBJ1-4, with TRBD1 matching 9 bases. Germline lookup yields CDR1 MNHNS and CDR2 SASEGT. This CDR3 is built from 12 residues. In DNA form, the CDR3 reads TGTGCGACCCGGGACAGGGCTGAAAAACTGTTTTTT. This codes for CATRDRAEKLFF.

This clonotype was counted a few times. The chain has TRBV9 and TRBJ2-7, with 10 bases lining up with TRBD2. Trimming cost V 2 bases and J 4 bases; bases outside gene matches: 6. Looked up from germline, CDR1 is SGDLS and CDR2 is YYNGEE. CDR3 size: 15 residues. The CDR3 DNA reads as TGTGCCAGCAGCGTTCAAGCGGGAGGGCGGTACGAGCAGTACTTC. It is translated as CASSVQAGGRYEQYF.

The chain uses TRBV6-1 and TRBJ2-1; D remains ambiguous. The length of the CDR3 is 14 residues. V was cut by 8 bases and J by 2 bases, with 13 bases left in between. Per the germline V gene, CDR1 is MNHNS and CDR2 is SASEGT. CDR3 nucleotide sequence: TGTGCCAGCCTGATAAGTCTCGCCTACAATGAGCAGTTCTTC. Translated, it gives CASLISLAYNEQFF.

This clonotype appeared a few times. The CDR3 coding sequence is TGTGCCAGCAGTCGACAGGCCTCGGGCACAGATACGCAGTATTTT. Protein product: CASSRQASGTDTQYF. This chain joins TRBV6-5 and TRBJ2-3; TRBD1 is a possible D gene (6 bases). Looked up from germline, CDR1 is MNHEY and CDR2 is SVGAGI. Trimming shortened V by 5 bases and J by 1 base, and 13 bases separated the two germline ends. This CDR3 has 15 amino acids.

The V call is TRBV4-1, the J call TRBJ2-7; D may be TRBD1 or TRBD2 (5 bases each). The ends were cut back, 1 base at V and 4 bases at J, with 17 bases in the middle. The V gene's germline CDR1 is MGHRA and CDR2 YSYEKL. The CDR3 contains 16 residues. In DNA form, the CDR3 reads TGCGCCAGCAGCCAAGTTGCACAGGCGGGCGGATACGAGCAGTACTTC. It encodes CASSQVAQAGGYEQYF.

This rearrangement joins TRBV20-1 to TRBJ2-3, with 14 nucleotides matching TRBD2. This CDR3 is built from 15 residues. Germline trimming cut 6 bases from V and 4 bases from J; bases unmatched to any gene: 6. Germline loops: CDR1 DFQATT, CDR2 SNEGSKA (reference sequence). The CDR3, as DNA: TGCAGTGCCCAGGGACTAGCGGGGGAGTCAGATACGCAGTATTTT. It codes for CSAQGLAGESDTQYF.

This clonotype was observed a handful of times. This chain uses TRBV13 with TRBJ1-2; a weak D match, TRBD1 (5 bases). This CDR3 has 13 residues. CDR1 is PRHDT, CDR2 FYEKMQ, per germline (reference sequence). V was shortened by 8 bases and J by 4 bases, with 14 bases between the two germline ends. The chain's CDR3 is CASFRKGSYGYTF. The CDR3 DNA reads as TGTGCCAGCTTCAGAAAGGGGTCCTATGGCTACACCTTC. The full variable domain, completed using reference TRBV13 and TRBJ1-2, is AAGVIQSPRHLIKEKRETATLKCYPIPRHDTVYWYQQGPGQDPQFLISFYEKMQSDKGSIPDRFSAQQFSDYHSELNMSSLELGDSALYFCASFRKGSYGYTFGSGTRLTVV.

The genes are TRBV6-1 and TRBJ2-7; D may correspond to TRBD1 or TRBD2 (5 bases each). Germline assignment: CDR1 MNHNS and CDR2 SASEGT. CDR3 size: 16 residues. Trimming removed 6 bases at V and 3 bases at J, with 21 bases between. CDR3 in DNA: TGTGCCAGCAGGGATACCTTTGGGACCAAATTCTACGAGCAGTACTTC. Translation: CASRDTFGTKFYEQYF.

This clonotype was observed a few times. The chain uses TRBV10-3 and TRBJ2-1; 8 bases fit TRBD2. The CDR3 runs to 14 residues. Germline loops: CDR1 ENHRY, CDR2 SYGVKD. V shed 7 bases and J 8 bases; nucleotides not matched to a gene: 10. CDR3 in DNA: TGTGCCATCACCACCCGGGGACTAGTACATGAGCAGTTCTTC. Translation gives CAITTRGLVHEQFF.

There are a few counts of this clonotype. Here the CDR3 reads CASSSRQGAFYEQYF. The CDR3 bases are TGTGCCAGCAGTTCCCGACAGGGGGCTTTTTACGAGCAGTACTTC. The gene calls are TRBV6-5 and TRBJ2-7; 10 bases line up with TRBD1. The V segment lost 4 bases and the J segment 4 bases; nucleotides outside the gene matches: 7. This CDR3 region has 15 residues. CDR1 is MNHEY, CDR2 SVGAGI, per germline.

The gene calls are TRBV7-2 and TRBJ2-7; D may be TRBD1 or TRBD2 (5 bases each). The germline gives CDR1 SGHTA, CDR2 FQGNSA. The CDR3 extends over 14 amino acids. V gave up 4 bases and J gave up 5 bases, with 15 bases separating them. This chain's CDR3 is CASSSPRGNNEQYF. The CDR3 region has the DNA TGTGCCAGCAGCTCTCCGAGGGGCAATAACGAGCAGTACTTC.

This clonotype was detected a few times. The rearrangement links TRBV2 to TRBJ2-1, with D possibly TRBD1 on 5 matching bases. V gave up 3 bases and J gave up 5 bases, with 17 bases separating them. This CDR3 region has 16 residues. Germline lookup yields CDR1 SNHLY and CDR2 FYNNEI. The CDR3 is CASSEAEGVRNNEQFF. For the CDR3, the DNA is TGTGCCAGCAGTGAGGCCGAAGGGGTTCGCAACAATGAGCAGTTCTTC.

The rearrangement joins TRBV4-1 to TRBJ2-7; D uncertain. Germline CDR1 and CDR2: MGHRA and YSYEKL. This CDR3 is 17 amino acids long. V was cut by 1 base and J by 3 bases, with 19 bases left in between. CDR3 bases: TGCGCCAGCAGCCAAGGTATGAGGACCAGGTCGCACTACGAGCAGTACTTC. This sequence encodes CASSQGMRTRSHYEQYF.

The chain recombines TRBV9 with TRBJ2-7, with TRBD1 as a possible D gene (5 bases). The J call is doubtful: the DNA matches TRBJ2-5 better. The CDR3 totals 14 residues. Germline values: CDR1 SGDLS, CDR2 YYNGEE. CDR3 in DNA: TGTGCCAGCAGCGCCCATAAAGCAGGGGAGACCCAGTACTTC. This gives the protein CASSAHKAGETQYF.

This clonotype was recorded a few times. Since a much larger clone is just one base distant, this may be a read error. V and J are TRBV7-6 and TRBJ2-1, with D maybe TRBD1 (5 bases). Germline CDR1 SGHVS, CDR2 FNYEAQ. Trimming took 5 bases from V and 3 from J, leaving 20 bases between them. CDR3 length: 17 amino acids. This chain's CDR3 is CASSRLGAISGYNEQFF. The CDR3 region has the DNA TGTGCCAGCAGCCGCTTAGGGGCTATTTCCGGCTACAATGAGCAGTTCTTC.

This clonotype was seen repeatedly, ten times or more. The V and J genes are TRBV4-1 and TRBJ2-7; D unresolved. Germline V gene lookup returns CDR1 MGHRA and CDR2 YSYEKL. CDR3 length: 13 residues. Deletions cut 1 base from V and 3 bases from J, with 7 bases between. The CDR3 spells CASSQGENYEQYF. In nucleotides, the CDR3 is TGCGCCAGCAGCCAAGGGGAAAACTACGAGCAGTACTTC.